Included here is one T cell receptor (beta chain) sequence, with context. This specimen belongs to a study of blood T cell repertoires in COVID-19. Study details: Specimens from acute and convalescent COVID-19 originated in the United States, Italy and Spain. PBMCs, B-cell-depleted T cells, or T cells provided the cDNA or gDNA that made up the material.

The authors' processing: Cell counts per sample came from amplifying reference gene primers. Sequencing was performed with immunoSEQ multiplex PCR; in TCRdb, only in-frame clones are kept and a portion is missing. V and J calls and clone size follow that table, whereas D and trimming were derived from the DNA. Of fewer than 25,000 clones in the sample, approximately 90% were seen once. The sample comprised peripheral blood. The receptor was derived from a woman over 75 with active COVID-19.

CDR3 sequence (DNA): TGTGCCAGCAGCTTCAGGGGGGCTAGGTCGGGAAACACCATATATTTT. Its protein is CASSFRGARSGNTIYF. This chain links TRBV5-4 with TRBJ1-3; 7 bases fit TRBD1. The V segment lost 2 bases and the J segment 4 bases; nucleotides outside the gene matches: 9. The CDR3 loop spans 16 amino acids. CDR1 is SGHNT, CDR2 YYREEE, per germline (reference sequence).